Following are 32 T cell receptor beta chains from one sample sequenced in a study of Graves' ophthalmopathy and Graves' hyperthyroidism. Amplifying from RNA transcripts, the study obtained TCR beta CDR3 regions. An initial RT-PCR round employing HTBI primers preceded a second-round multiplex PCR. TCRdb re-called the multiplex PCR reads with MiXCR, one entry per CDR3 protein. The sample holds approximately 500,000 distinct CDR3 sequences, around 15% seen once. The sample consisted of blood. The receptor set was obtained from a woman in her thirties with Graves' ophthalmopathy.

This clonotype was observed a handful of times. This rearrangement joins TRBV29-1 to TRBJ2-5, with D possibly matching TRBD2 (6 bases). The V and J ends lost 2 bases and 4 bases respectively, with 14 bases between them. CDR3 size: 14 residues. CDR1 is SQVTM, CDR2 ANQGSEA, per germline. The CDR3 region has the DNA TGCAGCGTTGAAAAAGTGGGAGGTGCAGAGACCCAGTACTTC. Its protein product is CSVEKVGGAETQYF.

This clonotype was recorded at least ten times. The gene calls are TRBV6-2 or TRBV6-3 and TRBJ2-7, with 8 bases matching TRBD2. V lost 2 bases, J lost 9 bases, and 12 bases stayed unmatched. The germline V gene encodes CDR1 MNHEY and CDR2 SVGEGT. This CDR3 is built from 15 residues. In DNA form, the CDR3 reads TGTGCCAGCAGTTACGCGGTTGTTAGCGGGAAGGGGCAGTACTTC. This encodes CASSYAVVSGKGQYF.

CDR3 amino acids: CASSTHHRGGSEAFF. The CDR3 DNA reads as TGTGCCAGCAGTACTCATCACAGGGGGGGGTCTGAAGCTTTCTTT. The genes are TRBV28 and TRBJ1-1, with 8 bases aligning to TRBD1. The length of the CDR3 is 15 residues. Germline CDR1 MDHEN, CDR2 SYDVKM. V lost 5 bases, J lost 6 bases, and 11 bases stayed unmatched.

This clonotype was found a few times. The J gene is TRBJ2-7, the V gene TRBV3-1; D might be TRBD1 (6 bases). Germline loops: CDR1 LGHDT, CDR2 YNNKEL (reference sequence). The CDR3 consists of 16 residues. V lost 0 bases to trimming and J lost 0 bases, with 12 bases between them. CDR3 nucleotides: TGTGCCAGCAGCCAAGATGGGCAGGGGAACTCCTACGAGCAGTACTTC. Protein: CASSQDGQGNSYEQYF.

In its sample, this clonotype was seen many times. The rearrangement joins TRBV6-1 to TRBJ2-5, with D perhaps matching TRBD1 (5 bases). From germline, CDR1 is MNHNS and CDR2 SASEGT. This CDR3 comprises 14 residues. V lost 6 bases and J 1 base, leaving 12 bases between the germline ends. The CDR3 sequence: CASRIDSSQETQYF. In DNA form, the CDR3 reads TGTGCCAGCAGAATAGACAGCTCCCAAGAGACCCAGTACTTC.

Ten or more counts support this clonotype. V gene TRBV30 combines with J gene TRBJ1-1; D is ambiguous. V was shortened by 2 bases and J by 0 bases, with 13 bases between the two germline ends. The CDR3 loop spans 15 amino acids. In germline, CDR1 is GTSNPN, CDR2 SVGIG (reference sequence). CDR3 amino acids: CAWSSRAEMNTEAFF. DNA for the CDR3: TGTGCCTGGAGTTCACGGGCGGAAATGAACACTGAAGCTTTCTTT.

The table lists this clonotype with many counts. A much larger clonotype is one base distant, so this may be a read error. The chain combines TRBV6-2 or TRBV6-3 with TRBJ2-7, with TRBD2 identical over 7 bases. This CDR3 contains 20 residues. CDR1 is MNHEY, CDR2 SVGEGT, per germline. CDR3 sequence (DNA): TGTGCCGGCAGTTACTCGTGGGCATACAGTATCAGCGGGGACGGCTTTGAGCAGTACTTC. Translation gives CAGSYSWAYSISGDGFEQYF.

This clonotype was detected many times. The chain is built from TRBV5-1 and TRBJ2-2; D is uncertain. This CDR3 is built from 16 residues. In germline, CDR1 is SGHRS, CDR2 YFSETQ. V was clipped by 2 bases and J by 1 base, with 12 bases between them. In DNA form, the CDR3 reads TGCGCCAGCAGCTTCGTTGCCCCCGAGAACACCGGGGAGCTGTTTTTT. Translation gives CASSFVAPENTGELFF.

This clonotype has a count of ten or more. The chain joins TRBV24-1 to TRBJ2-2; 9 bases line up with TRBD1. Germline CDR1 is KGHDR and CDR2 is SFDVKD. This CDR3 contains 16 residues. J was trimmed by 7 bases and V by 2 bases; bases with no gene match: 7. CDR3 loop: CATSDSGTGRVGELFF. DNA for the CDR3: TGTGCCACCAGTGATTCCGGGACAGGGCGGGTCGGGGAGCTGTTTTTT.

This chain connects TRBV7-8 to TRBJ1-2; 9 positions match TRBD1. With 5 bases clipped from V and 2 bases from J, the junction kept 6 bases outside the gene matches. This CDR3 contains 15 residues. CDR1 SGHVS and CDR2 FQNEAQ come from the germline V gene. The CDR3 DNA reads TGTGCCAGCAGCGCCCGGGACAGGGAGAACTATGGCTACACCTTC. It is translated as CASSARDRENYGYTF.

This clonotype was recorded at least ten times. The CDR3 region has the DNA TGTGCCAGCAGTTACGAAGGGGGGCCCTACGAGCAGTACTTC. Translation: CASSYEGGPYEQYF. The chain joins TRBV6-5 to TRBJ2-7; D may correspond to TRBD1 or TRBD2 (6 bases each). Germline CDR1 MNHEY, CDR2 SVGAGI. Trimming cost V 2 bases and J 2 bases, with 10 bases left between them. This CDR3 has 14 amino acids.

This clonotype appeared many times. This chain uses TRBV7-9 with TRBJ1-2; D is unresolved. The V end was cut by 1 base, the J end by 5 bases, with 8 bases between. The CDR3 has 13 residues. Germline V lookup: CDR1 SEHNR, CDR2 FQNEAQ (reference sequence). CDR3 protein: CASSLGTSYGYTF. In nucleotides, the CDR3 is TGTGCCAGCAGCTTAGGAACGTCATATGGCTACACCTTC.

There are a few counts of this clonotype. V is TRBV4-2 and J is TRBJ2-7, with 13 bases matching TRBD2. This CDR3 region has 20 residues. Germline V gives CDR1 LGHNA, CDR2 YNFKEQ. With 4 bases clipped from V and 5 bases from J, the junction kept 20 bases outside the gene matches. DNA for the CDR3: TGTGCCAGCAGCCCCCAGGGAGGACTAGCGGGAGTGTTGGGTAGAAACGAGCAGTACTTC. It is translated as CASSPQGGLAGVLGRNEQYF.

The CDR3 here is CASSLGEYTYEQYF. The DNA of the CDR3 is TGTGCCAGCAGCTTAGGCGAGTACACCTACGAGCAGTACTTC. The V gene is TRBV13, the J gene TRBJ2-7, with D unclear. There are 14 residues in the CDR3. Trimming left V 0 bases short and J 2 bases short, with 8 bases between. Germline values: CDR1 PRHDT, CDR2 FYEKMQ (reference sequence).

Worth noting for this clonotype: One end of the junction is discordant with germline, which a read error may explain. The V gene is TRBV7-1, the J gene TRBJ2-4; 7 bases map to TRBD2. TRBV7-1 is marked as an open reading frame, function uncertain. The CDR3 has 15 residues. CDR3 region: CASSSREREQNIKYF. The DNA of the CDR3 is TGTGCCAGCAGCTCGCGCGAGCGGGAACAAAACATTAAGTACTTC.

This clonotype appeared a few times. The CDR3 coding sequence is TGTGCCAGCAGCCAGAACTGGGCGGCCAAGCCCTACGAGCAGTACTTC. Protein sequence: CASSQNWAAKPYEQYF. The chain uses TRBV14 and TRBJ2-7; D not resolved. Deletions cut 3 bases from V and 2 bases from J, with 17 bases between. This CDR3 has 16 residues. CDR1 and CDR2 from the germline V gene are SGHDN and FVKESK. The full variable domain, in which reference TRBV14 and TRBJ2-7 provide the parts outside the CDR3, is EAGVTQFPSHSVIEKGQTVTLRCDPISGHDNLYWYRRVMGKEIKFLLHFVKESKQDESGMPNNRFLAERTGGTYSTLKVQPAELEDSGVYFCASSQNWAAKPYEQYFGPGTRLTVT.

The sample holds many counts of this clonotype. V and J are TRBV6-5 and TRBJ1-1; unclear D gene. CDR3 length equals 13 residues. The V end lost 1 base, the J end lost 4 bases, and 7 bases lay between the germline ends. CDR1 MNHEY and CDR2 SVGAGI come from the germline V gene. In DNA, the CDR3 is TGTGCCAGCAGTTACTATCGAGGCACTGAAGCTTTCTTT. It translates to CASSYYRGTEAFF.

In this sample, this clonotype turned up many times. The junction departs from the called germline gene at one end, perhaps through a read error. This chain links TRBV30 with TRBJ1-2; 10 bases agree with TRBD1. Looked up from germline, CDR1 is GTSNPN and CDR2 is SVGIG (reference sequence). The CDR3 length is 13 residues. The CDR3 protein is CAGRDRGGYGYTF. The CDR3, as DNA: TGTGCCGGGAGGGACAGGGGCGGCTATGGCTACACCTTC.

This clonotype occurred many times. The chain is built from TRBV4-1 and TRBJ2-7; D assignment may be TRBD1 or TRBD2 (5 bases each). Germline lookup yields CDR1 MGHRA and CDR2 YSYEKL. V was clipped by 3 bases and J by 0 bases, with 12 bases between them. The CDR3 runs to 15 residues. CDR3: CASSQGDGASYEQYF. CDR3 in DNA: TGCGCCAGCAGCCAGGGGGACGGGGCCTCCTACGAGCAGTACTTC.

This clonotype was seen ten or more times. The V and J genes are TRBV29-1 and TRBJ1-1, with D possibly being TRBD1 (5 bases). The CDR3 totals 14 residues. CDR1 and CDR2 from the germline V gene are SQVTM and ANQGSEA. The V end lost 5 bases, the J end lost 5 bases, and 18 bases lay between the germline ends. The CDR3 sequence: CSVLARDVRTEAFF. The CDR3 bases are TGCAGCGTTCTGGCCAGGGATGTTCGTACTGAAGCTTTCTTT.

This clonotype was seen repeatedly, ten times or more. The chain joins TRBV7-3 to TRBJ2-7, with TRBD2 matching over 7 bases. The CDR3 totals 14 residues. Germline-derived CDR1 and CDR2 are SGHTA and FQGTGA. Losses at the gene ends were 8 bases for V and 6 bases for J; bases not matched to a gene: 13. Here the CDR3 reads CASCQGGRECEQYF. CDR3 nucleotides: TGTGCCAGCTGCCAGGGCGGGAGAGAATGCGAGCAGTACTTC.

This clonotype was counted ten times or more. The rearrangement joins TRBV20-1 to TRBJ2-5; 11 bases match TRBD1. The germline gives CDR1 DFQATT, CDR2 SNEGSKA (reference sequence). Germline trimming cut 6 bases from V and 5 bases from J; bases unmatched to any gene: 5. This CDR3 is built from 13 residues. The CDR3 DNA reads as TGCAGTGCCAAGGACAGGGGGCGGGAGACCCAGTACTTC. This encodes CSAKDRGRETQYF.

This clonotype was recorded a few times. The chain recombines TRBV18 with TRBJ2-5, with D unresolved. This CDR3 comprises 13 residues. V shed 0 bases and J shed 4 bases, with 6 bases lying between them. Germline V gene lookup returns CDR1 KGHSH and CDR2 LQKENI. The CDR3, as DNA: TGTGCCAGCTCACCACCTTCGTCAGAGACCCAGTACTTC. Translated: CASSPPSSETQYF.

In its sample, this clonotype was seen many times. The chain has TRBV12-3 or TRBV12-4 and TRBJ1-2, with D possibly TRBD1 on 5 matching bases. V lost 6 bases and J 7 bases, leaving 15 bases between the germline ends. The CDR3 runs 13 residues. CDR3 in DNA: TGTGCCAGCAGCCTCGGGGCCCTCTCTGGCTACACCTTC. Translating gives CASSLGALSGYTF.

This clonotype was detected ten times or more. V gene TRBV6-2 or TRBV6-3 combines with J gene TRBJ1-6; no clear D. Germline assignment: CDR1 MNHEY and CDR2 SVGEGT. This CDR3 region has 15 residues. V was cut by 2 bases and J by 8 bases, with 13 bases left in between. The CDR3 bases are TGTGCCAGCAGTTACGATTCAGGAGGGTATTCACCCCTCCACTTT. Encoded protein: CASSYDSGGYSPLHF.

This clonotype was recorded at least ten times. This sequence joins TRBV29-1 and TRBJ2-4, with 8 positions matching TRBD1. The CDR3 spans 14 residues. The V and J ends lost 6 bases and 6 bases, in that order; junction bases with no gene match: 10. The germline V gene has CDR1 SQVTM and CDR2 ANQGSEA. The CDR3 protein is CSVQDREVGNIQYF. The CDR3 DNA follows: TGCAGCGTCCAGGACAGGGAGGTCGGAAACATTCAGTACTTC. Drawing the rest from reference TRBV29-1 and TRBJ2-4, the complete variable domain is SAVISQKPSRDICQRGTSLTIQCQVDSQVTMMFWYRQQPGQSLTLIATANQGSEATYESGFVIDKFPISRPNLTFSTLTVSNMSPEDSSIYLCSVQDREVGNIQYFGAGTRLSVL.

Of note for this clonotype: The junction departs from the called germline gene at one end, perhaps through a read error. J is TRBJ2-5 and V is TRBV20-1; D might be TRBD2 (5 bases). The CDR3 sequence is 18 residues long. The V gene's germline CDR1 is DFQATT and CDR2 SNEGSKA (reference sequence). The CDR3 is CSAVPPLRDRAYQETKYF. The CDR3 bases are TGCAGTGCCGTACCCCCGCTTCGGGATCGGGCGTACCAAGAGACCAAGTACTTC.

Details on this clonotype: Mismatch with germline at one junction end may stem from a read error. The chain has TRBV4-1 and TRBJ1-1, with D uncertain. The V gene's germline CDR1 is MGHRA and CDR2 YSYEKL. The CDR3 has 11 amino acids. The CDR3 reads CASSQVPSMVF. The CDR3 DNA reads as TGCGCCAGCAGCCAGGTCCCCTCGATGGTCTTT.

Ten or more counts support this clonotype. V usage is TRBV4-2 and J usage is TRBJ1-1, with TRBD1 matching over 7 bases. The CDR3 runs to 19 residues. The trim removed 1 base at V and 4 bases at J, leaving 18 bases unmatched. Germline-derived CDR1 and CDR2 are LGHNA and YNFKEQ. The CDR3: CASSQVRPGQLVLGTEAFF. The CDR3 DNA is TGTGCCAGCAGCCAAGTACGCCCGGGACAGTTGGTTTTGGGCACTGAAGCTTTCTTT.

The CDR3 loop reads CASRSTKITEAFF. CDR3 coding DNA: TGTGCCAGCAGGAGTACGAAGATAACTGAAGCTTTCTTT. The V and J genes are TRBV2 and TRBJ1-1, with D unresolved. V dropped 6 bases and J dropped 5 bases, with 13 bases sitting between them. Germline values: CDR1 SNHLY, CDR2 FYNNEI. This CDR3 region has 13 residues.

Turning to this clonotype: With a much larger clone just one base away, this may be a read error. The chain is built from TRBV12-3 or TRBV12-4 and TRBJ1-1; no reliable D call. The CDR3 is 13 amino acids. The CDR3 DNA reads TGTGCCAGCAGCCCTGGGCCAGTCACTGAAGCTTGCTTT. Translation gives CASSPGPVTEACF.

This rearrangement joins TRBV6-2 or TRBV6-3 to TRBJ2-5, with TRBD2 identical over 11 bases. CDR1 is MNHEY and CDR2 is SVGEGT in the germline V gene. The CDR3 is 16 residues long. V lost 2 bases to trimming and J lost 5 bases; unmatched junction nucleotides: 7. The CDR3 is CASSYVAGGPFETQYF. As DNA, the CDR3 is TGTGCCAGCAGTTACGTAGCGGGGGGGCCTTTTGAGACCCAGTACTTC.